The 22 T cell receptor beta chains in this list originate from one sample, sequenced in a study of cytomegalovirus exposure and HLA in healthy donors. The primer mix had 60 Vbeta and 13 Jbeta primers. Some clones are missing from TCRdb's copy, which holds only in-frame ones; the method was immunoSEQ multiplex PCR. Here the sample spans some 120,000 clones, 75% to 85% being singletons. The sequencing input was PBMCs. The receptors shown here come from a man in his thirties or forties in good health and CMV-seropositive.

This clone was observed a handful of times. V is TRBV5-6 and J is TRBJ1-5; D is perhaps TRBD1 (5 bases). The CDR3 covers 15 residues. The V and J ends lost 0 bases and 4 bases respectively, with 11 bases between them. Germline CDR1 is SGHDT and CDR2 is YYEEEE. CDR3 DNA: TGTGCCAGCAGCTTGGACGGGGGGTATAATCAGCCCCAGCATTTT. Amino acid sequence: CASSLDGGYNQPQHF. The full variable domain, its missing parts supplied by reference TRBV5-6 and TRBJ1-5, is DAGVTQSPTHLIKTRGQQVTLRCSPKSGHDTVSWYQQALGQGPQFIFQYYEEEERQRGNFPDRFSGHQFPNYSSELNVNALLLGDSALYLCASSLDGGYNQPQHFGDGTRLSIL.

The rearrangement uses TRBV6-5 and TRBJ2-2; maybe TRBD2 (5 bases). The CDR3 covers 14 residues. Germline CDR1 MNHEY, CDR2 SVGAGI. Trimming pared 6 bases from V and 7 bases from J, leaving 15 bases between. For the CDR3, the DNA is TGTGCCAGCAGCAACAGCGGTTACGGCGGGGAGCTGTTTTTT. It is translated as CASSNSGYGGELFF.

The chain carries TRBV9 and TRBJ2-3, with unresolved D. CDR3 length equals 13 residues. The ends were cut back, 4 bases at V and 10 bases at J, with 16 bases in the middle. Germline V gene data show CDR1 as SGDLS and CDR2 as YYNGEE. For the CDR3, the DNA is TGTGCCAGCAGCCCCGGCGGTGAACGGGCGCAGTATTTT. Its protein product is CASSPGGERAQYF. Together with reference TRBV9 and TRBJ2-3, the CDR3 gives the full variable domain: DSGVTQTPKHLITATGQRVTLRCSPRSGDLSVYWYQQSLDQGLQFLIQYYNGEERAKGNILERFSAQQFPDLHSELNLSSLELGDSALYFCASSPGGERAQYFGPGTRLTVL.

V and J are TRBV6-6 and TRBJ1-4; 9 bases are shared with TRBD1. The J segment lost 8 bases and the V segment lost 5 bases, leaving 12 bases of the junction unmatched. The CDR3 loop spans 16 amino acids. The germline V gene has CDR1 MNHNY and CDR2 SVGAGI (reference sequence). The CDR3 coding sequence is TGTGCCAGCAGTCCGGTGGACAGGGGCGCACGGGAAAAACTGTTTTTT. It specifies CASSPVDRGAREKLFF.

This chain uses TRBV6-5 with TRBJ1-4; 8 bases are shared with TRBD1. Trimming at V came to 2 bases and at J to 8 bases, leaving 7 bases not matched to a gene. This CDR3 is 15 amino acids long. From germline, CDR1 is MNHEY and CDR2 SVGAGI. CDR3 residues: CASSYKPGGWEKLFF. CDR3 sequence (DNA): TGTGCCAGCAGTTACAAGCCAGGGGGCTGGGAAAAACTGTTTTTT.

The CDR3 coding sequence is TGTGCCAGCAGTGAAGATGGGTGGACAAATGGCTACACCTTC. It translates to CASSEDGWTNGYTF. This chain uses TRBV6-1 with TRBJ1-2; D perhaps matches TRBD1 (5 bases). CDR1 and CDR2 (germline): MNHNS, SASEGT. V was trimmed by 1 base and J by 6 bases, leaving 12 bases between them. CDR3 length: 14 residues.

The chain combines TRBV4-1 with TRBJ1-1; unclear D gene. CDR1 MGHRA and CDR2 YSYEKL come from the germline V gene. The ends were cut back, 1 base at V and 2 bases at J, with 14 bases in the middle. The CDR3 totals 16 residues. The CDR3 nucleotides read TGCGCCAGCAGCCAAGGGCTCCCCGGGGTTAACACTGAAGCTTTCTTT. It yields the protein CASSQGLPGVNTEAFF.

The V call is TRBV13, the J call TRBJ2-5; 9 nucleotides agree with TRBD2. Germline-derived CDR1 and CDR2 are PRHDT and FYEKMQ (reference sequence). V lost 6 bases and J lost 3; bases outside the gene matches: 14. The CDR3 totals 17 residues. The CDR3 nucleotides are TGTGCCAGCAGATCCTGGAGGCGGGGGGGCCACAAAGAGACCCAGTACTTC. Its translation is CASRSWRRGGHKETQYF.

A remark on this clone: A read error may account for a junction end that differs from germline. V is TRBV29-1 and J is TRBJ2-4; 7 nucleotides line up with TRBD1. Germline lookup yields CDR1 SQVTM and CDR2 ANQGSEA. This CDR3 is built from 13 residues. CDR3 coding DNA: TGCAGCGCTGAAGGGACAGATCAGGACATTCAGTACTTC. Its protein is CSAEGTDQDIQYF.

CDR3 in amino acids: CASSLDLAGGDEQFF. The CDR3 nucleotides read TGTGCCAGCAGCTTAGATCTAGCGGGGGGTGATGAGCAGTTCTTC. The chain has TRBV7-8 and TRBJ2-1; the match to TRBD2 covers 11 bases. Trimming took 1 base from V and 8 from J; bases not matched to a gene: 4. The germline V gene encodes CDR1 SGHVS and CDR2 FQNEAQ. The CDR3 length is 15 residues.

Comment on this clone: The junction differs from germline at one of its ends, possibly a read error. The chain links TRBV7-9 to TRBJ1-1; D call uncertain. The CDR3 extends over 11 amino acids. The germline gives CDR1 SEHNR, CDR2 FQNEAQ (reference sequence). The CDR3 spells CSSSLALEAFF. The CDR3 nucleotides read TGTTCCAGCAGCCTCGCACTGGAAGCTTTCTTT.

V is TRBV9 and J is TRBJ2-3; tentative D call: TRBD1 (5 bases). Trimming removed 4 bases from V and 5 bases from J, with 17 bases in between. The germline V gene has CDR1 SGDLS and CDR2 YYNGEE. The CDR3 has 15 residues. This CDR3 reads CASSSGPRQGDTQYF. The CDR3 coding sequence is TGTGCCAGCAGCTCCGGACCCAGGCAGGGAGATACGCAGTATTTT. Combining the CDR3 with reference TRBV9 and TRBJ2-3 gives the whole variable domain DSGVTQTPKHLITATGQRVTLRCSPRSGDLSVYWYQQSLDQGLQFLIQYYNGEERAKGNILERFSAQQFPDLHSELNLSSLELGDSALYFCASSSGPRQGDTQYFGPGTRLTVL.

CDR3 sequence (DNA): TGTGCCAGCAGTTTAGTCGGGACAGGGGGCCCCGGGGAGCTGTTTTTT. As protein: CASSLVGTGGPGELFF. The V and J genes are TRBV27 and TRBJ2-2; 12 bases are a match to TRBD1. The germline V gene encodes CDR1 MNHEY and CDR2 SMNVEV (reference sequence). The CDR3 runs 16 residues. V gave up 2 bases and J gave up 6 bases; unmatched junction bases: 4.

The chain links TRBV6-5 to TRBJ2-1; weak D call: TRBD1 (6 bases). Germline V gives CDR1 MNHEY, CDR2 SVGAGI. Between the trimmed V and J ends, which lost 3 bases and 3 bases, there was a span of 9 bases. CDR3 length: 14 residues. Written as DNA, the CDR3 is TGTGCCAGCAGTTATAGGGGGAGCTACAATGAGCAGTTCTTC. This encodes CASSYRGSYNEQFF.

Here the CDR3 DNA reads TGCAGCGCCCAACGGGGGGTCCCCACTGAAGCTTTCTTT. Residues: CSAQRGVPTEAFF. J is TRBJ1-1 and V is TRBV29-1, with D maybe TRBD1 (5 bases). Trimming shortened V by 7 bases and J by 4 bases, and 16 bases separated the two germline ends. The CDR3 covers 13 residues. Per the germline V gene, CDR1 is SQVTM and CDR2 is ANQGSEA.

The chain uses TRBV5-1 and TRBJ1-3, with a possible D match to TRBD1 (5 bases). Trimming stripped 3 bases from V and 1 base from J, with 11 bases between. This CDR3 is 15 amino acids long. Per germline, CDR1 SGHRS and CDR2 YFSETQ. CDR3 sequence: CASSSLGGSGNTIYF. Written as DNA, the CDR3 is TGCGCCAGCAGCTCCCTGGGGGGTTCTGGAAACACCATATATTTT.

This clone came up a few times. The V call is TRBV6-5, the J call TRBJ1-1, with unresolved D. With 6 bases removed from V and 6 bases from J, the gap between germline ends came to 20 bases. The CDR3 spans 15 residues. Germline V gene lookup returns CDR1 MNHEY and CDR2 SVGAGI. CDR3 DNA sequence: TGTGCCAGCAGGTCCGGTCAACGCGTCGGGGCTGAAGCTTTCTTT. Protein product: CASRSGQRVGAEAFF.

J is TRBJ2-5 and V is TRBV6-5; TRBD2 matches 8 bases. The junction had 10 bases not matched to a gene; V was cut back by 2 bases and J by 5 bases. The CDR3 runs 16 residues. Germline values: CDR1 MNHEY, CDR2 SVGAGI. CDR3 sequence (DNA): TGTGCCAGCAGTTACGTCTCGGGGGGGGCGGGGGAGACCCAGTACTTC. Residues: CASSYVSGGAGETQYF.

Comments on this clone: Other nucleotide sequences in the sample specify the same CDR3. V gene TRBV7-9 combines with J gene TRBJ1-1; 8 bases match TRBD1. CDR1 is SEHNR and CDR2 is FQNEAQ in the germline V gene (reference sequence). V was clipped by 5 bases and J by 2 bases; unmatched bases: 4. CDR3 length: 14 residues. The CDR3 DNA sequence: TGTGCCAGCAGCCTGGGACAGGCCAACACTGAAGCTTTCTTT. Residues: CASSLGQANTEAFF.

V gene TRBV5-1 combines with J gene TRBJ1-2, with D possibly matching TRBD1 (6 bases). The CDR3 runs to 14 residues. The germline CDR1 and CDR2 sequences are SGHRS and YFSETQ. The V end lost 4 bases, the J end lost 0 bases, and 10 bases lay between the germline ends. CDR3 amino acids: CASSPDSSNYGYTF. The CDR3 DNA reads as TGCGCCAGCAGCCCGGACAGTTCTAACTATGGCTACACCTTC.

The genes are TRBV29-1 and TRBJ2-1, with 7 bases that match TRBD2. From germline, CDR1 is SQVTM and CDR2 ANQGSEA. The trim removed 6 bases at V and 9 bases at J, leaving 2 bases unmatched. The CDR3 is 10 residues long. CDR3 DNA sequence: TGCAGCGTGGGGGGGGGTGAGCAGTTCTTC. Protein product: CSVGGGEQFF.

This chain uses TRBV30 with TRBJ1-1; D perhaps matches TRBD1 (5 bases). V lost 2 bases and J 2 bases, leaving 15 bases between the germline ends. CDR1 and CDR2 (germline): GTSNPN, SVGIG (reference sequence). The CDR3 extends over 15 amino acids. DNA of the CDR3: TGTGCCTGGAGTTCCCGGGGAGGGGCAAACACTGAAGCTTTCTTT. Its translation is CAWSSRGGANTEAFF.